These 30 T cell receptor beta chains came from one sample sequenced in a study of beta chain features in type 1 diabetes. Study-wide results and limits: TCRB CDR3s were moderately but significantly shorter in Type 1 diabetes patients in all four CD4+ subsets.

Expressed TCRB transcripts got sequenced, as all isolated RNA was reverse transcribed. Assay used: immunoSEQ multiplex PCR; TCRdb lists only in-frame clones, some missing. In the table there are hundreds of thousands of clones, 13% of which are singletons. These receptors' antigens are unknown. Sequenced: naive CD4+ T cells from blood. The receptors were gathered from a man younger than 30 with type 1 diabetes.

The chain joins TRBV30 to TRBJ2-1; 9 bases align to TRBD1. The length of the CDR3 is 15 residues. CDR1 and CDR2 from the germline V gene are GTSNPN and SVGIG (reference sequence). With 3 bases clipped from V and 3 bases from J, the junction kept 6 bases outside the gene matches. Written as DNA, the CDR3 is TGTGCCTGGAGCGCCGGGACAGGGATCTACAATGAGCAGTTCTTC. Translating it yields CAWSAGTGIYNEQFF.

The J gene is TRBJ2-7, the V gene TRBV2; 7 bases match TRBD2. The ends lost 6 bases at V and 0 bases at J; junction bases unmatched: 8. The CDR3 runs to 15 residues. Germline V gene data show CDR1 as SNHLY and CDR2 as FYNNEI. As DNA, the CDR3 is TGTGCCAGCAGGTTTTACGGGGACTACTCCTACGAGCAGTACTTC. Amino acid sequence: CASRFYGDYSYEQYF.

The CDR3 spells CAWSDRGNTIYF. In DNA, the CDR3 is TGTGCCTGGAGTGACCGTGGAAACACCATATATTTT. The V and J genes are TRBV30 and TRBJ1-3, with unresolved D. From germline, CDR1 is GTSNPN and CDR2 SVGIG (reference sequence). The V end lost 1 base, the J end lost 3 bases, and 4 bases lay between the germline ends. The CDR3 is 12 amino acids. The full variable domain, in which reference TRBV30 and TRBJ1-3 provide the parts outside the CDR3, is SQTIHQWPATLVQPVGSPLSLECTVEGTSNPNLYWYRQAAGRGLQLLFYSVGIGQISSEVPQNLSASRPQDRQFILSSKKLLLSDSGFYLCAWSDRGNTIYFGEGSWLTVV.

The rearrangement uses TRBV18 and TRBJ2-5; D not certain. Germline V lookup: CDR1 KGHSH, CDR2 LQKENI. V was shortened by 2 bases and J by 1 base, with 8 bases between the two germline ends. This CDR3 region has 14 residues. CDR3 in DNA: TGTGCCAGCTCACCAGGGTGGACCCAAGAGACCCAGTACTTC. Its protein product is CASSPGWTQETQYF.

The chain couples TRBV5-1 to TRBJ2-5; D gene ambiguous. Germline lookup yields CDR1 SGHRS and CDR2 YFSETQ. This CDR3 region has 13 residues. V was pared by 0 bases and J by 5 bases, with 8 bases between. The CDR3 loop reads CASSLVSTETQYF. Here the CDR3 DNA reads TGCGCCAGCAGCTTGGTGTCGACGGAGACCCAGTACTTC.

With respect to this clone: The identical CDR3 is also encoded by other nucleotide sequences in the sample. The chain employs TRBV7-7 and TRBJ2-3; 7 bases are a match to TRBD1. The CDR3 length is 14 residues. Germline CDR1 reads SSHAT; CDR2 reads FNYEAQ (reference sequence). The junction had 3 bases not matched to a gene; V was cut back by 5 bases and J by 1 base. Here the CDR3 reads CASSLGQGTDTQYF. CDR3 nucleotide sequence: TGTGCCAGCAGCCTCGGACAGGGCACAGATACGCAGTATTTT.

The V call is TRBV4-1, the J call TRBJ2-7; D ambiguous. V lost 1 base, J lost 2 bases, and 12 bases lay in between. The CDR3 covers 15 residues. The germline V gene has CDR1 MGHRA and CDR2 YSYEKL. The CDR3 reads CASSQGGDPAYEQYF. The DNA of the CDR3 is TGCGCCAGCAGCCAAGGAGGAGATCCGGCCTACGAGCAGTACTTC.

V gene TRBV28 combines with J gene TRBJ2-2, with D unresolved. Germline CDR1 reads MDHEN; CDR2 reads SYDVKM. This CDR3 spans 15 amino acids. Trimming stripped 3 bases from V and 0 bases from J, with 8 bases between. The CDR3 loop is CASSLDPSNTGELFF. In DNA form, the CDR3 reads TGTGCCAGCAGTTTGGACCCGTCGAACACCGGGGAGCTGTTTTTT.

The chain uses TRBV23-1 and TRBJ1-2, with a possible D match to TRBD1 (6 bases). TRBV23-1 is an open reading frame, and its role is uncertain. The CDR3 consists of 17 residues. V dropped 0 bases and J dropped 0 bases, with 14 bases sitting between them. The CDR3 protein is CASSQSERDTTNYGYTF. The CDR3 DNA reads as TGCGCCAGCAGTCAATCGGAACGGGACACGACTAACTATGGCTACACCTTC.

The chain is built from TRBV19 and TRBJ2-1, with TRBD1 matching 8 bases. The V and J ends lost 4 bases and 5 bases, in that order; junction bases with no gene match: 10. This CDR3 comprises 16 residues. CDR1 is LNHDA, CDR2 SQIVND, per germline (reference sequence). CDR3 in amino acids: CASSTGTGWVDNEQFF. The CDR3 DNA sequence: TGTGCCAGTAGTACGGGGACAGGTTGGGTCGACAATGAGCAGTTCTTC.

The chain recombines TRBV29-1 with TRBJ2-1; 11 bases map to TRBD2. Germline V gene sequence: CDR1 SQVTM, CDR2 ANQGSEA. This CDR3 has 17 residues. The junction had 18 bases not matched to a gene; V was cut back by 6 bases and J by 8 bases. The CDR3 region has the DNA TGCAGCGTCCTCAGCCCCCAACTAGCGGGGGTCTTCGATGAGCAGTTCTTC. Residues: CSVLSPQLAGVFDEQFF.

This clone appeared a few times. The chain employs TRBV29-1 and TRBJ1-1; the D is unclear. Germline lookup yields CDR1 SQVTM and CDR2 ANQGSEA. The CDR3 loop spans 11 amino acids. V lost 4 bases and J lost 8, with 11 bases in between. In DNA, the CDR3 is TGCAGCGTTGGGGTGGGGTGGGAAGCTTTCTTT. It codes for CSVGVGWEAFF.

This clone appeared a few times. The CDR3 region has the DNA TGTGCCAGCAGTTCGGATGGGGGTCCCGACGGGACGCGGCTCCAGCATTTT. Amino acid sequence: CASSSDGGPDGTRLQHF. The chain joins TRBV28 to TRBJ1-5, with D perhaps TRBD1 (5 bases). The germline V gene has CDR1 MDHEN and CDR2 SYDVKM. The CDR3 spans 17 residues. V lost 4 bases and J 12 bases, leaving 28 bases between the germline ends.

The gene calls are TRBV5-4 and TRBJ2-1; D possibly corresponds to TRBD1 (7 bases). CDR1 SGHNT and CDR2 YYREEE come from the germline V gene (reference sequence). V shed 0 bases and J shed 10 bases, with 17 bases lying between them. The CDR3 has 15 residues. CDR3 nucleotide sequence: TGTGCCAGCAGCTTGGCGGGACAGCGGGCGAAGGAGCAGTTCTTC. Protein product: CASSLAGQRAKEQFF.

V and J are TRBV2 and TRBJ2-5, with 8 bases lining up with TRBD2. The trim removed 3 bases at V and 9 bases at J, leaving 9 bases unmatched. From germline, CDR1 is SNHLY and CDR2 FYNNEI. This CDR3 region has 14 residues. This CDR3 reads CASSDPSGHGAQYF. In nucleotides, the CDR3 is TGTGCCAGCAGTGACCCTAGCGGGCATGGGGCCCAGTACTTC.

The rearrangement links TRBV29-1 to TRBJ1-1; perhaps TRBD1 as D (6 bases). Trimming pared 6 bases from V and 6 bases from J, leaving 14 bases between. Germline V gene sequence: CDR1 SQVTM, CDR2 ANQGSEA. CDR3 length equals 12 residues. The CDR3 bases are TGCAGCGTCGACTTGACAGGAGCTGAAGCTTTCTTT. As protein: CSVDLTGAEAFF.

This chain joins TRBV14 and TRBJ2-3; TRBD2 might be the D (5 bases). CDR3 length: 12 residues. The V gene's germline CDR1 is SGHDN and CDR2 FVKESK. Trimming shortened V by 1 base and J by 7 bases, and 6 bases separated the two germline ends. CDR3 nucleotides: TGTGCCAGCAGCCAAGGCGGGTATACGCAGTATTTT. As protein: CASSQGGYTQYF. Complete variable domain (other parts from reference TRBV14 and TRBJ2-3): EAGVTQFPSHSVIEKGQTVTLRCDPISGHDNLYWYRRVMGKEIKFLLHFVKESKQDESGMPNNRFLAERTGGTYSTLKVQPAELEDSGVYFCASSQGGYTQYFGPGTRLTVL.

V is TRBV29-1 and J is TRBJ1-6; TRBD1 agrees at 7 bases. The germline CDR1 and CDR2 sequences are SQVTM and ANQGSEA. The J segment lost 6 bases and the V segment lost 6 bases, leaving 5 bases of the junction unmatched. The CDR3 extends over 13 amino acids. The CDR3 DNA reads TGCAGCGTCCGGACAGGAGGTAATTCACCCCTCCACTTT. This gives the protein CSVRTGGNSPLHF.

The table lists this clone with a few counts. The J gene is TRBJ1-1, the V gene TRBV20-1; D unclear. Germline lookup yields CDR1 DFQATT and CDR2 SNEGSKA (reference sequence). The V gene lost 4 bases and the J gene lost 5 bases, with 8 bases spanning the gap. The CDR3 is 11 amino acids. CDR3 DNA sequence: TGCAGTGCTACGCCGCAGACTGAAGCTTTCTTT. Its translation is CSATPQTEAFF.

CDR3 nucleotide sequence: TGTGCCAGCAGTGAATGGACTAGCCAAGAGACCCAGTACTTC. Its translation is CASSEWTSQETQYF. J is TRBJ2-5 and V is TRBV2, with TRBD2 matching over 7 bases. Trimming took 2 bases from V and 1 from J; bases not matched to a gene: 1. CDR3 length: 14 residues. The germline V gene encodes CDR1 SNHLY and CDR2 FYNNEI. The full variable domain, in which reference TRBV2 and TRBJ2-5 provide the parts outside the CDR3, is EPEVTQTPSHQVTQMGQEVILRCVPISNHLYFYWYRQILGQKVEFLVSFYNNEISEKSEIFDDQFSVERPDGSNFTLKIRSTKLEDSAMYFCASSEWTSQETQYFGPGTRLLVL.

The V call is TRBV30, the J call TRBJ1-1, with 8 bases fitting TRBD1. This CDR3 is 12 amino acids long. CDR1 and CDR2 (germline): GTSNPN, SVGIG (reference sequence). Unmatched junction bases numbered 6, after V lost 0 bases and J lost 12 bases. Here the CDR3 DNA reads TGTGCCTGGAGTGTAGGGACAGGTTGGACTTTCTTT. Its protein product is CAWSVGTGWTFF.

The chain is built from TRBV4-1 and TRBJ1-2; D is uncertain. The CDR3 consists of 15 residues. CDR1 and CDR2 (germline): MGHRA, YSYEKL. Trimming took off 1 base at V and 0 bases at J, with 9 bases between the two ends. DNA for the CDR3: TGCGCCAGCAGCCAAGGGGATCGAACTAACTATGGCTACACCTTC. Protein sequence: CASSQGDRTNYGYTF.

This rearrangement joins TRBV23-1 to TRBJ2-3, with a weak D call TRBD2 (5 bases). TRBV23-1 is noted as an ORF with a role that remains uncertain. Trimming left V 4 bases short and J 6 bases short, with 41 bases between. The CDR3 runs to 23 residues. CDR3 nucleotide sequence: TGCGCCAGCAGTCCCCGCCCTTGTCGGAGGCTATGGCTTGAGGGTCTCCGCGGGGATACGCAGTATTTT. Translation gives CASSPRPCRRLWLEGLRGDTQYF.

This rearrangement joins TRBV29-1 to TRBJ1-2; D is uncertain. Trimming cost V 1 base and J 6 bases, with 12 bases left between them. Looked up from germline, CDR1 is SQVTM and CDR2 is ANQGSEA. The CDR3 is 13 residues long. CDR3 protein: CSVEGAPGDGYTF. The DNA for the CDR3 is TGCAGCGTTGAAGGGGCCCCGGGAGATGGCTACACCTTC.

This clone showed up just a few times. The chain has TRBV10-3 and TRBJ1-2, with a tentative D call TRBD1 (5 bases). Trimming took 2 bases from V and 1 from J, leaving 11 bases between them. The CDR3 extends over 15 amino acids. The germline V gene encodes CDR1 ENHRY and CDR2 SYGVKD. The chain's CDR3 is CAISELEGVNYGYTF. CDR3 sequence (DNA): TGTGCCATCAGTGAGCTGGAAGGGGTTAACTATGGCTACACCTTC.

This clone showed up just a few times. The chain employs TRBV6-6 and TRBJ2-3; the D gene is possibly TRBD2 (6 bases). V lost 6 bases and J 0 bases, leaving 10 bases between the germline ends. Germline assignment: CDR1 MNHNY and CDR2 SVGAGI (reference sequence). CDR3 size: 14 residues. The CDR3 region has the DNA TGTGCCAGCAGACCTAGCGCTAGCACAGATACGCAGTATTTT. Its protein product is CASRPSASTDTQYF.

This clone was counted a few times. This sequence joins TRBV2 and TRBJ1-4; no reliable D call. This CDR3 spans 14 amino acids. In germline, CDR1 is SNHLY, CDR2 FYNNEI. The V and J ends lost 7 bases and 7 bases respectively, with 16 bases between them. The CDR3 sequence: CASTAMVGGEKLFF. The CDR3 DNA is TGTGCCAGCACCGCGATGGTAGGAGGTGAAAAACTGTTTTTT.

There are a few counts of this clone. The rearrangement joins TRBV5-1 to TRBJ1-1; D is unresolved. The CDR3 spans 12 residues. V dropped 0 bases and J dropped 6 bases, with 6 bases sitting between them. Germline V gives CDR1 SGHRS, CDR2 YFSETQ. The CDR3 DNA follows: TGCGCCAGCAGCTTGGCTCCCTCTGAAGCTTTCTTT. This sequence encodes CASSLAPSEAFF.

This chain connects TRBV27 to TRBJ2-7; 9 bases align to TRBD1. Germline V CDR1 and CDR2: MNHEY, SMNVEV (reference sequence). This CDR3 spans 12 amino acids. The trim removed 7 bases at V and 5 bases at J, leaving 3 bases unmatched. Here the CDR3 DNA reads TGTGCCAGCACGGGACAGGGCCACGAGCAGTACTTC. Translated, it gives CASTGQGHEQYF.

The J gene is TRBJ2-7, the V gene TRBV28; maybe TRBD1 (6 bases). Trimming took 6 bases from V and 2 from J, leaving 20 bases between them. Germline assignment: CDR1 MDHEN and CDR2 SYDVKM. This CDR3 contains 16 residues. CDR3 sequence (DNA): TGTGCCAGCAGAGTCCCGGGACATGGAGGCACCTACGAGCAGTACTTC. Translating it yields CASRVPGHGGTYEQYF.